The source of this TCR beta chain is a study of blood T cell repertoires in COVID-19 (dated by TCRdb to the early 2020s). Study-wide context: The collaborator samples originated in the United States, Italy and Spain and spanned the acute and convalescent phases of COVID-19. The prospective study material was composed of cDNA or gDNA derived from T cells, B-cell-depleted T cells, or PBMCs. Deeply sampled blood TCRbeta repertoires from subjects exposed to, actively infected with, or recovered from COVID-19 were included in the dataset. The repertoires were released in a freely available public database intended as a resource for research on the immune response to SARS-CoV-2. Samples were obtained from the ongoing ImmuneRACE study (first 160 participants) and from about 1,300 subjects provided by 6 global collaborators. Nearly every sample came with metadata listing a de-identified subject ID, COVID-19 status, age in years and sex. Where available, HLA class I and class II types were obtained from metadata supplied by the sample provider rather than from assay-based typing.

General findings and caveats noted by the study authors: The amount of clinical and demographic metadata varied by source and participant and was provided uncurated.

Turning to this clone: The specificity of this receptor is unknown. No base-level quality is on record; no much larger clone is a single base apart.

The immunoSEQ Assay, a bias-controlled multiplex PCR, was used to amplify TCRbeta CDR3 regions from genomic DNA. Per the original workflow: The number of nucleated cells in each sample was estimated by amplification of reference gene primers within the assay. To quantify the absolute abundance of each unique TCRbeta CDR3 rearrangement, sequence reads were collapsed and filtered. For each sample, productive Simpson clonality was calculated as the square root of Simpson's diversity index across productive rearrangements. The clones in this table, taken by TCRdb from immuneACCESS, are in-frame only. Not every clone is retained; where verified, under half of the shortfall comes from an unresolved V gene, and the cause of the rest is unknown. D and trimming were read from the DNA, whereas the V and J calls and clone size are those reported in that table. The table for this sample lists over 250,000 clones; about 82% of them were counted only once. The ten largest account for roughly 5% of the sample.

The collaborating institutions used their own protocols to collect whole blood in K2EDTA tubes. For TCRbeta analysis, collaborators shipped samples as frozen whole blood, isolated PBMCs, or DNA extracted from either of those sample types. The sequence came from a man in his forties or fifties with active or convalescent COVID-19. The sequenced sample was peripheral blood.

Here the CDR3 is given as CASSLFSLAGEQYF. In nucleotide form, the sequence is TGTGCCAGCAGCTTATTTTCACTAGCAGGCGAGCAGTACTTC. The sequence links TRBV7-2 to TRBJ2-7; TRBD2 might be the D gene, on 6 matching bases. V lost 2 bases and J lost 6 bases; the stretch between them is 14 bases long. Including the terminal cysteine and phenylalanine, the CDR3 comprises 14 residues. This entry keeps only the CDR3 DNA: 42 bases, framed from base 1. CDR1 SGHTA and CDR2 FQGNSA are derived from the germline V gene.